This is a list of T cell receptor beta chains from one sample in a study of CD8+CD57+ T cells in acquired aplastic anemia. TCRdb re-derived calls from the reads in MiXCR, one entry per CDR3 protein. The sample contains fewer than 200,000 distinct CDR3 sequences, almost 50% of which appear only once. What was sequenced was sorted CD4+, CD8+, or CD8+CD57+ T cells (not recorded which) from PBMCs. Every receptor here comes from a human donor with aplastic anemia. CDR3s include the opening cysteine and the closing phenylalanine or tryptophan. The D gene is left open where the match is weak. Clone size appears in some rows only: once, few, many, or a class for an expanded clone.

V gene	D gene	clone size	J gene	CDR3 DNA	CDR3 protein
TRBV2	TRBD1	many	TRBJ2-5	TGTGCCAGCACATATATTCCGGGACAGGTCCAAGAGACCCAGTACTTC	CASTYIPGQVQETQYF
TRBV7-2	.	.	TRBJ2-7	TGTGCCAGCAGCCCAACCAATTACGAGCAGTACTTC	CASSPTNYEQYF
TRBV7-9	.	many	TRBJ2-3	TGTGCCAGCAGCCTAATCACAGATACGCAGTATTTT	CASSLITDTQYF
TRBV20-1	.	.	TRBJ2-7	TGCAGTGCTAGAGTCCAGGGAGAGCAGTACTTC	CSARVQGEQYF
TRBV19	.	.	TRBJ2-7	TGTGCCAGTAGTATCACAGAGGGTTCAGCCTACGAGCAGTACTTC	CASSITEGSAYEQYF
TRBV7-9	TRBD1	many	TRBJ1-4	TGTGCCAGCAGCCCCTACCTTGGGACAGGGAGTGAAAAACTGTTTTTT	CASSPYLGTGSEKLFF
TRBV24-1	.	.	TRBJ1-2	TGTGCCACCAGTGATCATGCGGTTAACTATGGCTACACCTTC	CATSDHAVNYGYTF
TRBV6-1	.	many	TRBJ1-5	TGTGCCAGCAGGGATAAGGGGTTTCAGCCCCAGCATTTT	CASRDKGFQPQHF
TRBV29-1	TRBD1	once	TRBJ1-1	TGCAGCTTGGGGACAGCGAACACTGAAGCTTTCTTT	CSLGTANTEAFF
TRBV15	.	.	TRBJ2-2	TGTGCCAGCAGCCGATTTAGCGGACCGAACACCGGGGAGCTGTTTTTT	CASSRFSGPNTGELFF
TRBV6-1	TRBD1	many	TRBJ2-7	TGTGCCAGCAGTAGGGACAGGGGGTTCTACGAGCAGTACTTC	CASSRDRGFYEQYF
TRBV12-3/TRBV12-4	.	many	TRBJ2-1	TGTGCCAGCATGATGTTCGGCGATGAGCAGTTCTTC	CASMMFGDEQFF
TRBV10-3	.	.	TRBJ2-7	TGTGCCATCAGTGAAATGTACGAGCAGTACTTC	CAISEMYEQYF
TRBV19	.	.	TRBJ2-7	TGTGCCAGTAGTATTGACAGGTCTAGGGAGGAGCAGTACTTC	CASSIDRSREEQYF
TRBV4-3	.	once	TRBJ2-7	TGCGCCAGCAGCCAAGGGACAGTATACGAGCAGTACTTC	CASSQGTVYEQYF
TRBV13	.	.	TRBJ2-7	TGTGCCAGCAGCTCTAGGGTACAGTCCTACGAGCAGTACTTC	CASSSRVQSYEQYF